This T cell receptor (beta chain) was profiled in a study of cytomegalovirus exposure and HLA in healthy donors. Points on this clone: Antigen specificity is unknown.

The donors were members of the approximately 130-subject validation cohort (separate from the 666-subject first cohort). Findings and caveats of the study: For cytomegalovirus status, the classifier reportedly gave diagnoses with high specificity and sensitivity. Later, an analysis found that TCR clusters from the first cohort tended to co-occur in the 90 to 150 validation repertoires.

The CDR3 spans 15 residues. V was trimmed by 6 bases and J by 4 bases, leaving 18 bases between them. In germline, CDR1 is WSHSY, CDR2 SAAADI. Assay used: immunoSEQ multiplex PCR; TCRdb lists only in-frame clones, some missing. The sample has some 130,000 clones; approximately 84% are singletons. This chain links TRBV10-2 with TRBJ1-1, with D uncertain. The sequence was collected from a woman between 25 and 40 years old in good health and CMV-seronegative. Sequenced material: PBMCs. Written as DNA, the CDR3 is TGCGCCAGCAGACTCGCAGGAGGGTGGGCCACTGAAGCTTTCTTT. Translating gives CASRLAGGWATEAFF.